This entry describes one T cell receptor (beta chain). What antigen it recognizes has not been identified. This may be a read error, as it is one base from a much larger clone. The 40 or so donors, aged about 6 to 100 years, were systemically healthy Caucasian individuals from Russia. Each donor gave approximately 9.4 milliliters of peripheral blood, drawn into EDTA-treated Vacutainer tubes. Ficoll-Paque density-gradient centrifugation was used to isolate PBMCs, with at least 6.5 million per sample. Trizol reagent was used to extract total RNA from PBMCs, with at least 5.5 micrograms per sample. The percentages of naive CD45RAhigh/CD27high T cells were determined by flow cytometry on a PBMC aliquot from every donor. Based on the germline V gene, the CDR1 and CDR2 sequences are SGHTA and FQGNSA. The cysteine opens and the phenylalanine closes a CDR3 of 18 amino acids. Here the CDR3 DNA is all that survives: 54 bases in frame from base 1.

The protocol used for the library was 5' RACE. TCRdb names Illumina HiSeq 2500 as the instrument used. The second PCR ran for roughly 7 to 11 cycles and used a J-beta primer mix along with a sample-barcoded 5' primer. A unique molecular identifier was introduced onto each TCR beta cDNA molecule by a template-switch 5' adaptor carrying 12 random nucleotides. Each sample yielded at least 3 million CDR3-containing paired-end reads. First-strand cDNA was synthesized from all RNA with the Mint cDNA synthesis kit, primed by a TRBC-specific oligonucleotide. All cDNA was treated with uracil-DNA glycosylase and then went through a first 18-cycle PCR with the universal primers M1SS and BC2_uni_R. On the study's bioinformatics: For normalization, 1 million high-quality reads, each with a distinct molecular identifier, were randomly selected from each sample. Reads with shared molecular identifiers were discarded instead of being binned into consensus sequences. MiTCR, set to a Q25 quality threshold and the strictest error-elimination algorithm, was used for CDR3 identification, clonotype clustering and error correction. A nonparametric unseen species model with Euler transformation was used to estimate a lower bound on total TCR beta diversity. The public sequencing data were trimmed at Q25 with fastp and processed into clonotypes with MiXCR by TCRdb, which kept only in-frame beta chains. Rows are combined by CDR3 protein, so each entry shows the most common genes and DNA. In this record, the V and J calls reflect TCRdb's handling and not the investigators' own analysis. The sample records some 790,000 distinct CDR3 sequences, roughly 26% of which are singletons. Jointly, the top ten make up around 15% of the sample.

These data come from a study of blood T cells in healthy people across ages (dated by TCRdb to 2015 to 2017). In the study overall: In model experiments, template switching captured roughly one uniquely barcoded TCR beta cDNA molecule for every two T cells. Donors of different ages were randomly distributed across sequencing lanes to avoid experimental bias. The donors were divided into four age groups: young (average roughly 17 years), middle-aged (approximately 39), aged (62) and long-lived (more than 75). The study analyzed two additional independent replicas of 1 million unique cDNA reads from the same blood draw for two donors, one aged 18 to 29 and one aged 80 or older. Using deep sequencing normalized with unique cDNA molecular identifiers, the study measured how TCR beta repertoire diversity changes with age. General study outcomes and caveats: Conclusive comparison of naive and antigen-experienced compartments was prevented by the profiling of bulk unsorted PBMCs. The CMV infection status of donors was not known, potentially confounding age-related changes in expanded clonotypes. A strong correlation was found between observed TCR beta diversity and the percentage of naive T cells measured by flow cytometry. Observed TCR beta diversity per million T cells fell roughly linearly with age, and a significant reduction was already apparent by age roughly 40. Estimates of total diversity based on one million sequenced T cells were regarded as lower bounds and as underestimates. Compared with the aged group, the long-lived group had more naive CD4+ T cells, fewer expanded clones and increased TCR diversity, suggesting age selection.

The source material was blood. The sequence is built from TRBV7-2 and TRBJ1-2, and 12 junctional nucleotides match TRBD1. This TCR was recovered from a woman of 80 years or more in good health. Here is the DNA: TGTGCCAGCAGCTTCTTCCTCGGGACAGGGGGCCCTAACTATGGCGACACCTTC. It translates to CASSFFLGTGGPNYGDTF.